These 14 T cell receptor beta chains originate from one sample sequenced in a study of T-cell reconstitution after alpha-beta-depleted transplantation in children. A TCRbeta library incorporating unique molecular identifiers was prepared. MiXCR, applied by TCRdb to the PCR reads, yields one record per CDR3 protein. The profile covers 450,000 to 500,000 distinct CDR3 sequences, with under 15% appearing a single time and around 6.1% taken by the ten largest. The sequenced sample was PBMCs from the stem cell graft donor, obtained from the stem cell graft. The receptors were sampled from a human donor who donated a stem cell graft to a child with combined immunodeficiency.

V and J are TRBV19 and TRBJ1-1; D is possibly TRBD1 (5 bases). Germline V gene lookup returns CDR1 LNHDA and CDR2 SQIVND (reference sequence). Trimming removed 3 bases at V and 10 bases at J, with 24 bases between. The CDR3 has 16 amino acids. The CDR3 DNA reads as TGTGCCAGTAGTATCGGGGGGAGAGGGAGGGGAAATGGAGCTTTCTTT. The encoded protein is CASSIGGRGRGNGAFF. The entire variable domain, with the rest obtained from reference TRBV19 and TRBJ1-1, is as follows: DGGITQSPKYLFRKEGQNVTLSCEQNLNHDAMYWYRQDPGQGLRLIYYSQIVNDFQKGDIAEGYSVSREKKESFPLTVTSAQKNPTAFYLCASSIGGRGRGNGAFFGQGTRLTVV.

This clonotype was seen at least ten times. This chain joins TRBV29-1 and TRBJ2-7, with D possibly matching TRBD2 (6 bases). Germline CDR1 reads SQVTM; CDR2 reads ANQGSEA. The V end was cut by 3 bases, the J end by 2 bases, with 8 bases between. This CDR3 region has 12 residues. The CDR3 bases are TGCAGCGTTGAGGAGGGAGCCTACGAGCAGTACTTC. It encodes CSVEEGAYEQYF.

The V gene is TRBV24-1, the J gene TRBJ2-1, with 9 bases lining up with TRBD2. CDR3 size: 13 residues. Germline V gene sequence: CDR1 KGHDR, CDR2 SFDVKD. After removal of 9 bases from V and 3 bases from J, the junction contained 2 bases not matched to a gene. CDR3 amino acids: CATSSGVYNEQFF. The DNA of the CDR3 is TGTGCCACCTCTAGCGGGGTCTACAATGAGCAGTTCTTC.

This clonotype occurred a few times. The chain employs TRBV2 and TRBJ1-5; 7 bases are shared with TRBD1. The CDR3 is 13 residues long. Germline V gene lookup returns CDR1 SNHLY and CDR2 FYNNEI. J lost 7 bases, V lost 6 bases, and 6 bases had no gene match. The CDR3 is CASSDREDQPQHF. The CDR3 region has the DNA TGTGCCAGCAGCGACAGGGAGGACCAGCCCCAGCATTTT.

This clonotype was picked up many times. DNA for the CDR3: TGCAGCGTTGAAGCCTGGGACAGGGGGCTTAGTGAGCAGTTCTTC. Translating gives CSVEAWDRGLSEQFF. The V gene is TRBV29-1, the J gene TRBJ2-1; 12 bases align to TRBD1. Germline V gene lookup returns CDR1 SQVTM and CDR2 ANQGSEA. The CDR3 spans 15 residues. Germline trimming cut 1 base from V and 9 bases from J; bases unmatched to any gene: 7.

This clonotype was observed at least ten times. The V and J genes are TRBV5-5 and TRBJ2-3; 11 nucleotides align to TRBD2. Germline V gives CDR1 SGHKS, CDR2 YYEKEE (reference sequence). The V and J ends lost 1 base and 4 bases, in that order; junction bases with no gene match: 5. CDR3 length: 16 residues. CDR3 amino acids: CASSLTSGGVADTQYF. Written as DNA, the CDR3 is TGTGCCAGCAGCTTGACTAGCGGGGGAGTAGCAGATACGCAGTATTTT.

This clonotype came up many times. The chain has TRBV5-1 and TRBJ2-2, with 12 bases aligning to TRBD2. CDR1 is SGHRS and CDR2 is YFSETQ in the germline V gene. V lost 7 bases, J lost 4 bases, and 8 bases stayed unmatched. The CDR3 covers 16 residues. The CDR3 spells CASGNSLAGGTGELFF. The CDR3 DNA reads TGCGCCAGCGGGAACTCACTAGCGGGAGGCACCGGGGAGCTGTTTTTT.

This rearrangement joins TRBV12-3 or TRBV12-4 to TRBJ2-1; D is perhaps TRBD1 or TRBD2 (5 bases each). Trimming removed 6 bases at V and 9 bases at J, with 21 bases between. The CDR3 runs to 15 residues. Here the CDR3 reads CASSLGEGIKGEQFF. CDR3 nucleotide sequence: TGTGCCAGCAGCCTCGGAGAGGGGATTAAAGGTGAGCAGTTCTTC.

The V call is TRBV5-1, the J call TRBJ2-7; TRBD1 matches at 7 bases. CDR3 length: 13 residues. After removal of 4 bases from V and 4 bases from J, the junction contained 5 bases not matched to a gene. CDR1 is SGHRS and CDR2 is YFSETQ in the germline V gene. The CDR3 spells CASSAPGQYEQYF. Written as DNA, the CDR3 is TGCGCCAGCAGCGCGCCGGGACAGTACGAGCAGTACTTC.

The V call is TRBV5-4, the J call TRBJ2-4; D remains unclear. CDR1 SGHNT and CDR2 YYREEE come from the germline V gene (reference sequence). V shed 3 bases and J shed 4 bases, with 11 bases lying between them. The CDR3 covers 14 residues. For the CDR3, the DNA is TGTGCCAGCAGCTGGACCGACGGTAAAAACATTCAGTACTTC. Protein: CASSWTDGKNIQYF.

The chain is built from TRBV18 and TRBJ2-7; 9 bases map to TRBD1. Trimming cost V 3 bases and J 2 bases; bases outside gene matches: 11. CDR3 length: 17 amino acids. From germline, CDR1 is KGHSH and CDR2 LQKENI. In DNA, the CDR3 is TGTGCCAGCTCACCCTGGCGGGTAAGGGACAGGGCCTACGAGCAGTACTTC. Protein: CASSPWRVRDRAYEQYF. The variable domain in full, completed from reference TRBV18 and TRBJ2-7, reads NAGVMQNPRHLVRRRGQEARLRCSPMKGHSHVYWYRQLPEEGLKFMVYLQKENIIDESGMPKERFSAEFPKEGPSILRIQQVVRGDSAAYFCASSPWRVRDRAYEQYFGPGTRLTVT.

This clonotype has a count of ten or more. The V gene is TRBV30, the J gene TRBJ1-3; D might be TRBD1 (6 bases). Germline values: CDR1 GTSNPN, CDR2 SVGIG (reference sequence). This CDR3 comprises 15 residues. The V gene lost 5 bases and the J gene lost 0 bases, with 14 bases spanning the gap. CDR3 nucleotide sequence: TGTGCCTGGGGAAGGGGGACTCCCTCTGGAAACACCATATATTTT. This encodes CAWGRGTPSGNTIYF.

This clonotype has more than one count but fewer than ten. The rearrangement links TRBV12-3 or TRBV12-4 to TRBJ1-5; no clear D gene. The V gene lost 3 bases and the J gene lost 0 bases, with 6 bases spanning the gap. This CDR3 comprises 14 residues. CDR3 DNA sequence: TGTGCCAGCAGTTTGAAGGATAGCAATCAGCCCCAGCATTTT. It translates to CASSLKDSNQPQHF.

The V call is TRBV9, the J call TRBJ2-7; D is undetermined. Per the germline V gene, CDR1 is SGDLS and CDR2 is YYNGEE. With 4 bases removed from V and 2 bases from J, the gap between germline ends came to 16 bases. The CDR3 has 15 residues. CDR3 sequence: CASSPPNPGPYEQYF. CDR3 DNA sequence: TGTGCCAGCAGCCCGCCCAACCCAGGCCCCTACGAGCAGTACTTC.